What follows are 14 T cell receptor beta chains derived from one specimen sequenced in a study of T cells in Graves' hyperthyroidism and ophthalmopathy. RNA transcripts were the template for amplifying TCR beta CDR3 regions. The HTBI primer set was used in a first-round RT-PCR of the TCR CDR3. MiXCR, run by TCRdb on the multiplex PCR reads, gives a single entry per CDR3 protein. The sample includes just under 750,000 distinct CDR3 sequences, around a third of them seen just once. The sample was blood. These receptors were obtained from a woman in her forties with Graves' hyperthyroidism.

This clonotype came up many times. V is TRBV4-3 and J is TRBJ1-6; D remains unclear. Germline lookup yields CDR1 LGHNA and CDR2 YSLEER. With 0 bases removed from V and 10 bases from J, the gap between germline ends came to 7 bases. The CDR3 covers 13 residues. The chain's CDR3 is CASSQDEDSPLHF. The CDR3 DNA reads TGCGCCAGCAGCCAAGACGAGGACTCACCCCTCCACTTT.

CDR3 residues: CSARVGGADNVQPQHF. CDR3 nucleotides: TGCAGTGCTAGAGTTGGGGGGGCGGATAACGTACAGCCCCAGCATTTT. This chain joins TRBV20-1 and TRBJ1-5; possibly TRBD1 for D (6 bases). This CDR3 has 16 amino acids. The ends were cut back, 1 base at V and 7 bases at J, with 20 bases in the middle. The V gene's germline CDR1 is DFQATT and CDR2 SNEGSKA (reference sequence).

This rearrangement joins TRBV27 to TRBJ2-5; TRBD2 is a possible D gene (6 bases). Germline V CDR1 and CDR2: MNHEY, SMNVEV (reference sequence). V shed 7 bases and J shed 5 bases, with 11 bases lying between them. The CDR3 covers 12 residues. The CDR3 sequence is CASMGRGETQYF. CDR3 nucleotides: TGTGCCAGCATGGGCCGGGGGGAGACCCAGTACTTC.

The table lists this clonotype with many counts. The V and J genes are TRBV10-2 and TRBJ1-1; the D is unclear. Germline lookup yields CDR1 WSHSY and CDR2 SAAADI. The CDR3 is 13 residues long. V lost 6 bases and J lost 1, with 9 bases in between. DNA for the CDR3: TGCGCCAGCAGAGAGGGTAGGAACACTGAAGCTTTCTTT. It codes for CASREGRNTEAFF.

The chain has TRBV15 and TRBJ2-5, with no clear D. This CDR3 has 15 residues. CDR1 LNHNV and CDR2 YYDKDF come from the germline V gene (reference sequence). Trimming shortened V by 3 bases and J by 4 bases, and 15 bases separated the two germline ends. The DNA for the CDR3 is TGTGCCACCAGCAGCCAAGATCTGGGGATAGAGACCCAGTACTTC. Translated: CATSSQDLGIETQYF.

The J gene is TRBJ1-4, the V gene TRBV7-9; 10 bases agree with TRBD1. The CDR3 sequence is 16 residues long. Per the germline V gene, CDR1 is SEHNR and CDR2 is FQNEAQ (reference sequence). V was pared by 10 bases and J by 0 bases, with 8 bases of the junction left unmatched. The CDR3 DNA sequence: TGTGCCACCCAAGGACAGGGGGTACCAACTAATGAAAAACTGTTTTTT. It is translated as CATQGQGVPTNEKLFF.

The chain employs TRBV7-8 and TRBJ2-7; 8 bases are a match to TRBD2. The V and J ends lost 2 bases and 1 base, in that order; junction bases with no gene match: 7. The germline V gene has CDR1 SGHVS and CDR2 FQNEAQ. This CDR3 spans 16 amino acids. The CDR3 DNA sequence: TGTGCCAGCAGCTTATTCATGGCGGGGGGTTCCTACGAGCAGTACTTC. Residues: CASSLFMAGGSYEQYF.

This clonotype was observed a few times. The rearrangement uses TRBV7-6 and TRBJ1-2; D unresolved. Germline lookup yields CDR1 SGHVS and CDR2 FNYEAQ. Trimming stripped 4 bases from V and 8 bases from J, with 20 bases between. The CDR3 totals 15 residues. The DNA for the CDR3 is TGTGCCAGCAGCTCTGGGATCCAAGGGCTATGGGGCTACACCTTC. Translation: CASSSGIQGLWGYTF.

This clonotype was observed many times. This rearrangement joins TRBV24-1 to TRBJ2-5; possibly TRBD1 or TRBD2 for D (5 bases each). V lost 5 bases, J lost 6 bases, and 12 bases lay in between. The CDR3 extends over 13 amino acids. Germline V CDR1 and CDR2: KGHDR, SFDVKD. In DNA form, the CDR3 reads TGTGCCACCAGTGCCGGGGACGGGCAGACCCAGTACTTC. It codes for CATSAGDGQTQYF.

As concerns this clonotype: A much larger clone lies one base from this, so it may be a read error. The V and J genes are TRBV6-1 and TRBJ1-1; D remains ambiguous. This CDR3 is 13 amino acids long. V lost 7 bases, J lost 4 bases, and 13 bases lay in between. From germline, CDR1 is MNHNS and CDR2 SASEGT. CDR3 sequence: CASTDRRGTEAFF. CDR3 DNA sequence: TGTGCCAGCACTGACCGACGGGGCACTGAAGCTTTCTTT.

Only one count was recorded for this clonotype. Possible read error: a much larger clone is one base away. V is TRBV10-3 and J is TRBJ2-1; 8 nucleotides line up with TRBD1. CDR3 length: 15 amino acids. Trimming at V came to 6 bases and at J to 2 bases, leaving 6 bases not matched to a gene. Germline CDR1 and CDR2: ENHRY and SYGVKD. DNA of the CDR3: TGTGCCATCAGCGTCGGACAGGGCCCCTACAATGAGCAGTTCTTC. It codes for CAISVGQGPYNEQFF.

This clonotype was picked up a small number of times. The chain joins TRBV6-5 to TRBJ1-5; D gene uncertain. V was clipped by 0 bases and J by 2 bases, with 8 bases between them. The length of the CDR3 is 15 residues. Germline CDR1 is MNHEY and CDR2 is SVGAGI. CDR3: CASSYSDQGNQPQHF. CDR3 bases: TGTGCCAGCAGTTACTCGGACCAGGGCAATCAGCCCCAGCATTTT.

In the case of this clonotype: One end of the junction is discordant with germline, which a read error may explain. The CDR3 here is CASSYGQAPSEAFF. The DNA for the CDR3 is TGTGCCAGCAGTTACGGACAGGCCCCCTCTGAAGCTTTCTTT. The chain joins TRBV10-2 to TRBJ1-1, with 7 bases lining up with TRBD1. The CDR3 totals 14 residues. Looked up from germline, CDR1 is WSHSY and CDR2 is SAAADI.

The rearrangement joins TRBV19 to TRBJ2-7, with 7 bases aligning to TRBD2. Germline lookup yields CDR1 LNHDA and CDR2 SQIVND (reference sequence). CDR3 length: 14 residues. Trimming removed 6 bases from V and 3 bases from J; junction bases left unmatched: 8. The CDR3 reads CASRDGERDYEQYF. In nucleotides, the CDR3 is TGTGCCAGTAGGGACGGGGAGCGGGACTACGAGCAGTACTTC.